The sequence of this T cell receptor beta chain was determined in a study of OX40 agonist ivuxolimab in advanced cancers. Only a few counts were recorded for this clone. This CDR3 comprises 12 residues. Trimming shortened V by 0 bases and J by 6 bases, and 6 bases separated the two germline ends. Germline CDR1 and CDR2: SGHRS and YFSETQ. Here immunoSEQ multiplex PCR was the method, and the copy in TCRdb shows in-frame clones only, minus some. The table lists some 60,000 clones, almost 95% of them singletons. This material consisted of CD4+ or CD8+ T cells sorted from blood, taken in a trial of the OX40 agonist ivuxolimab. The clonotype originates from an adult with an advanced solid tumor such as melanoma, head and neck, liver or kidney cancer. V and J are TRBV5-1 and TRBJ1-1; D is unclear. The CDR3 loop is CASSLGSPEAFF. DNA of the CDR3: TGCGCCAGCAGCTTGGGGAGCCCTGAAGCTTTCTTT.